This entry concerns a single T cell receptor beta chain. In its sample, this clone was seen once. This clone's antigen is unknown. No much larger clonotype is one base removed from it; base qualities were not supplied. The germline V gene sets CDR1 to MNHEY and CDR2 to SVGAGI. The germline V and J ends show losses of 7 bases and 5 bases respectively, and no gene match explains 6 bases of the junction. Reading from cysteine to phenylalanine, the CDR3 counts 14 amino acids. The kept DNA is CDR3 alone, 42 bases in frame from the first base. These data come from a study of control samples from healthy donors and cancer patients (dated by TCRdb to the early 2020s). Library prep was done by the immunoSEQ multiplex PCR assay. Entries here come from immuneACCESS through TCRdb and include only in-frame sequences with V and J called. Some clones fail to appear in such tables; in the studies checked, an unresolved V gene covers under half of the shortfall, and the cause of the remainder is unknown. This sample is represented by 60,000 to 70,000 clones; 75% to 90% of them were singletons. 2.9% of the sample lies in the top ten.

The V and J genes are TRBV6-5 and TRBJ2-5, and 11 junctional nucleotides match TRBD2. Source material: PBMCs. The TCR was taken from a woman in her forties or fifties with lung cancer. The CDR3 region: CASTSTSGVETQYF. The nucleotides are TGTGCCAGCACTTCGACTAGCGGGGTTGAGACCCAGTACTTC.